This entry lists 22 T cell receptor beta chains sequenced from one sample in a study of blood T cell repertoires in COVID-19. Some clones are missing from TCRdb's copy, which holds only in-frame ones; the method was immunoSEQ multiplex PCR. The sample lists approximately 87,000 clones; roughly 80% were seen once. The sample comprised peripheral blood. The source of these receptors is a woman older than 75 with acute or convalescent COVID-19.

This clone has just a few counts. The CDR3 reads CASSDGQAGRQETQYF. The CDR3 nucleotides read TGTGCCAGCAGTGACGGGCAAGCGGGGAGACAAGAGACCCAGTACTTC. The chain is built from TRBV28 and TRBJ2-5; 7 nucleotides line up with TRBD2. CDR1 and CDR2 from the germline V gene are MDHEN and SYDVKM. There are 16 residues in the CDR3. With V trimmed by 5 bases and J by 2 bases, 11 bases remained unmatched. Combining the CDR3 with reference TRBV28 and TRBJ2-5 gives the whole variable domain DVKVTQSSRYLVKRTGEKVFLECVQDMDHENMFWYRQDPGLGLRLIYFSYDVKMKEKGDIPEGYSVSREKKERFSLILESASTNQTSMYLCASSDGQAGRQETQYFGPGTRLLVL.

This chain joins TRBV6-2 or TRBV6-3 and TRBJ1-1; D might be TRBD1 (6 bases). The V end was cut by 3 bases, the J end by 5 bases, with 13 bases between. Germline V gene data show CDR1 as MNHEY and CDR2 as SVGEGT. The CDR3 runs 14 residues. The CDR3 nucleotides read TGTGCCAGCAGTTATCAGGGGTCGGAGACTGAAGCTTTCTTT. Translation: CASSYQGSETEAFF.

The chain combines TRBV2 with TRBJ1-5, with a weak D call TRBD1 (6 bases). Germline V gives CDR1 SNHLY, CDR2 FYNNEI. This CDR3 is built from 13 residues. V lost 7 bases and J lost 2, with 9 bases in between. CDR3 sequence reads: CASKPGGNQPQHF. CDR3 in DNA: TGTGCCAGCAAGCCAGGGGGCAATCAGCCCCAGCATTTT.

The chain uses TRBV7-6 and TRBJ2-5; TRBD1 aligns across 7 bases. Germline values: CDR1 SGHVS, CDR2 FNYEAQ. V gave up 4 bases and J gave up 5 bases; unmatched junction bases: 7. This CDR3 is 14 amino acids long. Here the CDR3 reads CASSSTGVGETQYF. The CDR3 DNA reads as TGTGCCAGCAGCTCAACAGGGGTCGGGGAGACCCAGTACTTC.

The CDR3 region has the DNA TGTGCCAGCAGCCCCCGGGGGGCTAGCGGGGGTGTGACAGATACGCAGTATTTT. Translation: CASSPRGASGGVTDTQYF. V usage is TRBV7-2 and J usage is TRBJ2-3; the match to TRBD2 covers 10 bases. Germline CDR1 and CDR2: SGHTA and FQGNSA. This CDR3 has 18 residues. The J segment lost 3 bases and the V segment lost 5 bases, leaving 14 bases of the junction unmatched.

The J gene is TRBJ1-2, the V gene TRBV4-3, with a possible D match to TRBD1 (5 bases). Germline-derived CDR1 and CDR2 are LGHNA and YSLEER. Trimming took off 3 bases at V and 0 bases at J, with 11 bases between the two ends. The CDR3 is made up of 15 amino acids. This chain's CDR3 is CASSQEQVSNYGYTF. The CDR3 coding sequence is TGCGCCAGCAGCCAGGAACAGGTGTCTAACTATGGCTACACCTTC.

This chain links TRBV7-9 with TRBJ2-2, with no clear D. Germline V gene data show CDR1 as SEHNR and CDR2 as FQNEAQ (reference sequence). V was clipped by 7 bases and J by 5 bases, with 14 bases between them. The CDR3 sequence is 14 residues long. The CDR3 sequence is CASNLLGLTGELFF. CDR3 sequence (DNA): TGTGCCAGCAACCTCCTAGGCCTTACCGGGGAGCTGTTTTTT. Full variable domain (outside the CDR3, taken from reference TRBV7-9 and TRBJ2-2): DTGVSQNPRHKITKRGQNVTFRCDPISEHNRLYWYRQTLGQGPEFLTYFQNEAQLEKSRLLSDRFSAERPKGSFSTLEIQRTEQGDSAMYLCASNLLGLTGELFFGEGSRLTVL.

The chain combines TRBV11-2 with TRBJ2-3; 11 nucleotides match TRBD2. In germline, CDR1 is SGHAT, CDR2 FQNNGV. The ends lost 1 base at V and 3 bases at J; junction bases unmatched: 9. The CDR3 length is 18 residues. CDR3: CASSLVLAGASKTDTQYF. CDR3 DNA: TGTGCCAGCAGCTTAGTACTAGCGGGGGCCTCTAAGACAGATACGCAGTATTTT.

The J gene is TRBJ2-1, the V gene TRBV5-4, with 10 nucleotides matching TRBD2. The CDR3 sequence is 15 residues long. V lost 2 bases and J lost 6; bases outside the gene matches: 5. CDR1 is SGHNT, CDR2 YYREEE, per germline (reference sequence). CDR3 sequence: CASSFQAGGLNEQFF. The CDR3 DNA follows: TGTGCCAGCAGCTTTCAAGCGGGGGGGCTCAATGAGCAGTTCTTC.

The V and J genes are TRBV27 and TRBJ1-5; 9 bases are a match to TRBD1. Germline-derived CDR1 and CDR2 are MNHEY and SMNVEV (reference sequence). With V trimmed by 5 bases and J by 2 bases, 7 bases remained unmatched. The CDR3 is 16 residues long. CDR3 nucleotide sequence: TGTGCCAGCAGTCCTATGGGGGACAGGGGCAATCAGCCCCAGCATTTT. Encoded protein: CASSPMGDRGNQPQHF.

The rearrangement links TRBV12-3 or TRBV12-4 to TRBJ2-7, with D maybe TRBD1 (5 bases). The CDR3 sequence is 12 residues long. Trimming pared 2 bases from V and 5 bases from J, leaving 7 bases between. The CDR3 region is CASSLKGNEQYF. The CDR3 bases are TGTGCCAGCAGTTTAAAGGGGAACGAGCAGTACTTC.

The chain has TRBV28 and TRBJ1-1; D gene unclear. Trimming cost V 5 bases and J 0 bases, with 10 bases left between them. CDR1 and CDR2 from the germline V gene are MDHEN and SYDVKM. The CDR3 totals 14 residues. CDR3: CASSPPGLNTEAFF. The DNA of the CDR3 is TGTGCCAGCAGTCCCCCGGGTTTGAACACTGAAGCTTTCTTT.

This clone came up once. This chain joins TRBV2 and TRBJ2-7; 8 bases map to TRBD1. V lost 4 bases, J lost 9 bases, and 11 bases stayed unmatched. This CDR3 contains 14 residues. Germline V gene lookup returns CDR1 SNHLY and CDR2 FYNNEI. Written as DNA, the CDR3 is TGTGCCAGCAGTGGAGGCAGGGGGCACGTCGGGCAGTACTTC. It specifies CASSGGRGHVGQYF.

This chain joins TRBV9 and TRBJ1-6; D unclear. Trimming removed 3 bases at V and 14 bases at J, with 15 bases between. There are 13 residues in the CDR3. CDR1 is SGDLS, CDR2 YYNGEE, per germline. The CDR3, as DNA: TGTGCCAGCAGCGCCACCGACCTCCAGGCCCTCCACTTT. Translated: CASSATDLQALHF.

The V call is TRBV18, the J call TRBJ2-7, with TRBD1 matching 7 bases. Germline trimming cut 3 bases from V and 0 bases from J; bases unmatched to any gene: 8. Per the germline V gene, CDR1 is KGHSH and CDR2 is LQKENI. The CDR3 runs 16 residues. CDR3 sequence (DNA): TGTGCCAGCTCACCGGAGTTGGGGGACAGCTCCTACGAGCAGTACTTC. It codes for CASSPELGDSSYEQYF.

This clone was counted between two and nine times. This chain connects TRBV18 to TRBJ2-3; a weak D match, TRBD1 (5 bases). V was trimmed by 3 bases and J by 1 base, leaving 11 bases between them. The V gene's germline CDR1 is KGHSH and CDR2 LQKENI. The length of the CDR3 is 15 residues. The CDR3 region has the DNA TGTGCCAGCTCACCGATCAGGGCTGGCACAGATACGCAGTATTTT. This gives the protein CASSPIRAGTDTQYF.

The chain uses TRBV29-1 and TRBJ1-1; TRBD1 is a possible D gene (6 bases). The V end was cut by 6 bases, the J end by 2 bases, with 10 bases between. The germline gives CDR1 SQVTM, CDR2 ANQGSEA. CDR3 length: 12 amino acids. The CDR3 DNA reads TGCAGCGTCGACAGGAGTAACACTGAAGCTTTCTTT. Translated: CSVDRSNTEAFF.

V is TRBV7-3 and J is TRBJ2-5; D is possibly TRBD2 (5 bases). Germline V gene sequence: CDR1 SGHTA, CDR2 FQGTGA. The CDR3 runs to 14 residues. Trimming took 5 bases from V and 4 from J, leaving 14 bases between them. This CDR3 reads CASSPGEYGETQYF. The CDR3 region has the DNA TGTGCCAGCAGCCCCGGGGAATATGGAGAGACCCAGTACTTC.

This clone was counted between two and nine times. The V and J genes are TRBV19 and TRBJ1-3; D unclear. Germline V gene lookup returns CDR1 LNHDA and CDR2 SQIVND (reference sequence). This CDR3 spans 15 amino acids. Between the trimmed V and J ends, which lost 5 bases and 0 bases, there was a span of 11 bases. CDR3 amino acids: CASSVQADSGNTIYF. As DNA, the CDR3 is TGTGCCAGTAGTGTTCAGGCCGACTCTGGAAACACCATATATTTT.

This CDR3 is CASSDRFGTGPYEQYF. For the CDR3, the DNA is TGTGCCAGTAGCGATCGATTCGGGACAGGGCCCTACGAGCAGTACTTC. The rearrangement uses TRBV19 and TRBJ2-7; TRBD1 matches at 9 bases. Germline V gives CDR1 LNHDA, CDR2 SQIVND (reference sequence). Trimming at V came to 6 bases and at J to 2 bases, leaving 11 bases not matched to a gene. The CDR3 loop spans 16 amino acids.

The rearrangement joins TRBV6-5 to TRBJ2-7; no firm D call. The CDR3 runs 13 residues. Germline V CDR1 and CDR2: MNHEY, SVGAGI. The V and J ends lost 0 bases and 6 bases respectively, with 9 bases between them. The CDR3 loop is CASSYSKRLEQYF. CDR3 nucleotides: TGTGCCAGCAGTTACTCGAAGAGGCTCGAGCAGTACTTC.

The rearrangement links TRBV7-8 to TRBJ2-1; D is ambiguous. Germline-derived CDR1 and CDR2 are SGHVS and FQNEAQ. V lost 3 bases and J lost 1, with 7 bases in between. CDR3 length: 14 residues. The CDR3 DNA is TGTGCCAGCAGCTTTGCCGGTTCCTACAATGAGCAGTTCTTC. Translated, it gives CASSFAGSYNEQFF.